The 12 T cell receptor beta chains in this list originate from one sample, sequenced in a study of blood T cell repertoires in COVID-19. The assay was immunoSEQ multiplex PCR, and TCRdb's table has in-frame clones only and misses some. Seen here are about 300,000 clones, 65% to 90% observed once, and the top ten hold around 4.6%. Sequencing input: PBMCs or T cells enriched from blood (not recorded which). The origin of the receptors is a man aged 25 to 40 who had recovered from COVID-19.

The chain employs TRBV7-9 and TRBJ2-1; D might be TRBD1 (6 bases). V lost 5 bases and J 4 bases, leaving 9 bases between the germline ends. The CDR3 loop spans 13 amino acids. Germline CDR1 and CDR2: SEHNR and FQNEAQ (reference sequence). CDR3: CASSPDSYNEQFF. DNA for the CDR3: TGTGCCAGCAGCCCGGACAGTTACAATGAGCAGTTCTTC.

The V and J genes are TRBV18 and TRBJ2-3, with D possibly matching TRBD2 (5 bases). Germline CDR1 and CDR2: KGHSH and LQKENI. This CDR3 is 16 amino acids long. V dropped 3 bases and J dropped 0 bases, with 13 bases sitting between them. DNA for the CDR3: TGTGCCAGCTCACCTGCTAGCAGTACTAGCACAGATACGCAGTATTTT. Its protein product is CASSPASSTSTDTQYF.

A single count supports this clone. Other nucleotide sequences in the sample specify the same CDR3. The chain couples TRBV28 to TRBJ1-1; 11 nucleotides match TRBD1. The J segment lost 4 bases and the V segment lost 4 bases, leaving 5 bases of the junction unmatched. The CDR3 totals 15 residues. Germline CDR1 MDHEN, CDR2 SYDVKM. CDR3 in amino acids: CASSSPGTGGTEAFF. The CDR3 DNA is TGTGCCAGCAGTTCACCTGGGACAGGGGGCACTGAAGCTTTCTTT.

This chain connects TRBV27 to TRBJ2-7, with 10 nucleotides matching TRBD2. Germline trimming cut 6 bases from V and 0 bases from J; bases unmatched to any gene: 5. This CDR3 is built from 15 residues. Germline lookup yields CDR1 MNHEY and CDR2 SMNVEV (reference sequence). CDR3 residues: CASRLAGAASYEQYF. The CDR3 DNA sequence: TGTGCCAGCAGGCTAGCGGGAGCGGCCTCCTACGAGCAGTACTTC.

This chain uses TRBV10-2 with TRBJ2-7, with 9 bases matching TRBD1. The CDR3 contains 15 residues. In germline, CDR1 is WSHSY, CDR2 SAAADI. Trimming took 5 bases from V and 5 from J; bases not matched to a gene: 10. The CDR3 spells CASSPHRTGDNEQYF. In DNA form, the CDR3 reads TGCGCCAGCAGTCCCCACCGGACAGGGGATAACGAGCAGTACTTC.

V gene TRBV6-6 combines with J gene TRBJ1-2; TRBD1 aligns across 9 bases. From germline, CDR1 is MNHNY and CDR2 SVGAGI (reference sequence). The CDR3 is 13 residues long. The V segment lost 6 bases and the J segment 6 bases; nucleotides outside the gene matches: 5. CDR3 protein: CASRGGQGHGYTF. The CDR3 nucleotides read TGTGCCAGCAGGGGGGGACAGGGCCATGGCTACACCTTC.

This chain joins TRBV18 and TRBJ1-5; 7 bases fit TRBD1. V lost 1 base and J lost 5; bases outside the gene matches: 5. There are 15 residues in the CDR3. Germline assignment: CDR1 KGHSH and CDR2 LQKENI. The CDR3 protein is CASSPQDRVDQPQHF. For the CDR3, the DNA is TGTGCCAGCTCACCACAAGACAGGGTGGATCAGCCCCAGCATTTT.

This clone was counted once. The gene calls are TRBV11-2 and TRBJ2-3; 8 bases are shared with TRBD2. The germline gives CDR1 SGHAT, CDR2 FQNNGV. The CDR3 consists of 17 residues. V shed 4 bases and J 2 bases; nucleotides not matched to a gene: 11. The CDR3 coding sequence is TGTGCCAGCAGCTCCACAAGCGGGAGAGAATACACAGATACGCAGTATTTT. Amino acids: CASSSTSGREYTDTQYF. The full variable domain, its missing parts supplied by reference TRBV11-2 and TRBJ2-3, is EAGVAQSPRYKIIEKRQSVAFWCNPISGHATLYWYQQILGQGPKLLIQFQNNGVVDDSQLPKDRFSAERLKGVDSTLKIQPAKLEDSAVYLCASSSTSGREYTDTQYFGPGTRLTVL.

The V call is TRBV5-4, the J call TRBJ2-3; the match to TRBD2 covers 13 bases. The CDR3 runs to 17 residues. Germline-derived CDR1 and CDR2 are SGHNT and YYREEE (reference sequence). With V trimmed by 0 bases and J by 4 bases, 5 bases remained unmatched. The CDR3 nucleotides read TGTGCCAGCAGCTTGGGGGGACTAGCGGGATTAGCAGATACGCAGTATTTT. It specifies CASSLGGLAGLADTQYF. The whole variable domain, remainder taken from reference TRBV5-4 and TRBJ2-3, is ETGVTQSPTHLIKTRGQQVTLRCSSQSGHNTVSWYQQALGQGPQFIFQYYREEENGRGNFPPRFSGLQFPNYSSELNVNALELDDSALYLCASSLGGLAGLADTQYFGPGTRLTVL.

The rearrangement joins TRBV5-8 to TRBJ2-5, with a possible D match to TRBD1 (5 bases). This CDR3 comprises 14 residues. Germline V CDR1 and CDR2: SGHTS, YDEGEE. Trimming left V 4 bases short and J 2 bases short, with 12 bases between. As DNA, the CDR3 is TGTGCCAGCAGCAGGGTTCAGGGTCAAGAGACCCAGTACTTC. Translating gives CASSRVQGQETQYF.

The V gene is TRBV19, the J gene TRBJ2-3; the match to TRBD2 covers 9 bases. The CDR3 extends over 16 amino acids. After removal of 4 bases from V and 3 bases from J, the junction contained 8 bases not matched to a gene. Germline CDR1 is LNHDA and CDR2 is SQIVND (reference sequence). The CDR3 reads CASSRMRLAGTDTQYF. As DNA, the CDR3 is TGTGCCAGTAGTAGGATGAGGCTAGCGGGAACAGATACGCAGTATTTT.

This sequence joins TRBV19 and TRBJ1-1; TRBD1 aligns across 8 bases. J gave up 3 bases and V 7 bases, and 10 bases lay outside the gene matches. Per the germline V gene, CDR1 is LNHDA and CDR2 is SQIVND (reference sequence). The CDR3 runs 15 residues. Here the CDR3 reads CASTDSGGAYTEAFF. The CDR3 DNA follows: TGTGCCAGTACCGACTCAGGGGGCGCATACACTGAAGCTTTCTTT.